This T cell receptor (beta chain) emerged from a study of regulatory T cells in long-lasting Graves disease. Overall study findings and caveats: Accuracy might have suffered from few samples. New patients shared around 1,000 public clonotypes, and persistent patients shared more, with 2,741.

Arm-PCR with iRepertoire HTBI primers amplified the CDR3 regions for these TCR beta libraries. TCRdb independently ran MiXCR on the multiplex PCR reads; one entry per CDR3 protein. Found here are about 620,000 distinct CDR3 sequences, roughly 15% of them singletons; the top ten hold about 20%. This clonotype was seen ten or more times. Its cognate antigen is unknown. Between the trimmed V and J ends, which lost 3 bases and 1 base, there was a span of 16 bases. Germline-derived CDR1 and CDR2 are MDHEN and SYDVKM. This CDR3 has 16 amino acids. The time point was: newly diagnosed GD, antithyroid drugs for less than 3 months. TCR sequences were obtained from RNA taken from PBMCs. The diagnosis of Graves' disease used American Thyroid Association guidelines. These data also featured in a second study, about T cells in Graves' hyperthyroidism and ophthalmopathy. As reported in that work: The HTBI primer set was used in a first-round RT-PCR of the TCR CDR3.

The chain joins TRBV28 to TRBJ2-7; D is uncertain. The sequenced sample was peripheral blood mononuclear cells (PBMCs), obtained at new diagnosis, from a patient treated with antithyroid drugs. This sequence originates from a woman aged 25 to 39 with Graves disease. CDR3 residues: CASSLIRHFTSYEQYF. The CDR3 bases are TGTGCCAGCAGTTTGATAAGGCATTTTACTTCCTACGAGCAGTACTTC.